This entry is about one T cell receptor (beta chain). Its cognate antigen is unknown. The data belong to a study of a mutant IDH1 vaccine in newly diagnosed glioma. Time point of the sample: week 11, during vaccination. With topical imiquimod, each dose of the vaccine consisted of 300 ug of mutant IDH1 20-mer peptide. V trimming: 4 bases; J trimming: 1 base; junction bases outside the gene matches: 6. Germline lookup yields CDR1 SGHRS and CDR2 YFSETQ. The CDR3 is made up of 15 amino acids. Produced via immunoSEQ multiplex PCR; TCRdb's table is partial and in-frame only. The table has fewer than 45,000 clones, roughly 84% seen once; the top ten hold 2% to 2.5%.

The source was PBMCs, collected from a glioma patient whose treatment included an IDH1 peptide vaccine. The TCR originated in a man aged 35 to 55 with glioma. The chain employs TRBV5-1 and TRBJ1-1; 8 bases are shared with TRBD1. The CDR3: CASSNGQGRNTEAFF. CDR3 DNA: TGCGCCAGCAGCAATGGACAGGGCCGGAACACTGAAGCTTTCTTT.